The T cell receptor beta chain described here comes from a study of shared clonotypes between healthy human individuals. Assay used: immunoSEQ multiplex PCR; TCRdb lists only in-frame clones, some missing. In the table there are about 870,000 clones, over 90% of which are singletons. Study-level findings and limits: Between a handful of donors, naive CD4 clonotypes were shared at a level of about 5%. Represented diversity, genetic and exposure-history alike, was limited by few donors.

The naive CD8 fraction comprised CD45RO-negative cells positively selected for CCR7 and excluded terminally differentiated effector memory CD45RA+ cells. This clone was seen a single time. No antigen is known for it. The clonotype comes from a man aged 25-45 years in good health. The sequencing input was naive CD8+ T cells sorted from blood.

The CDR3: CSAEESLGNTEAFF. The CDR3 nucleotides read TGCAGCGCTGAGGAGTCTCTTGGGAACACTGAAGCTTTCTTT. The chain links TRBV29-1 to TRBJ1-1; D gene ambiguous. There are 14 residues in the CDR3. Germline V gene lookup returns CDR1 SQVTM and CDR2 ANQGSEA. V was shortened by 7 bases and J by 1 base, with 16 bases between the two germline ends.